Listed below are T cell receptor beta chains from one sample, sequenced in a study of T cells in narcolepsy. Generated by immunoSEQ multiplex PCR, the TCRdb table keeps only in-frame clones and is missing some. The sample lists roughly 38,000 clones; under 85% were seen once. The sample was CD45RA- memory CD4+ T cells from PBMCs. These receptors all come from a human donor with narcolepsy. Both conserved end residues are part of each CDR3. Fields, in order: J gene, V gene, D gene, clone size, CDR3 DNA, CDR3 protein. D genes are given only for firm matches. The size field is filled for only some rows; it gives once, few, many or a size class.

J: TRBJ1-2; V: TRBV4-2; D: -; size: -; DNA: TGTGCCAGCAGCCAAGAGGGTCAGGTACCTAACTATGGCTACACCTTC; CDR3: CASSQEGQVPNYGYTF
J: TRBJ2-7; V: TRBV6-5; D: TRBD1; size: -; DNA: TGTGCCAGCAGAGGGACAGCCCGTCCGGGCGAGCAGTACTTC; CDR3: CASRGTARPGEQYF
J: TRBJ1-5; V: TRBV4-3; D: -; size: few; DNA: TGCGCCAGCAGCCAAGATTTTGCCAGAAATCAGCCCCAGCATTTT; CDR3: CASSQDFARNQPQHF
J: TRBJ2-7; V: TRBV5-5; D: -; size: -; DNA: TGTGCCAGCAGCTTGGCCACAGGTATGAGCTCCTACGAGCAGTACTTC; CDR3: CASSLATGMSSYEQYF
J: TRBJ2-2; V: TRBV18; D: -; size: -; DNA: TGTGCCAGCTCTTCCTTCACGAACACCGGGGAGCTGTTTTTT; CDR3: CASSSFTNTGELFF
J: TRBJ1-1; V: TRBV5-4; D: TRBD1; size: -; DNA: TGTGCCAGCAGCCCAGCAAGGGGGCTGACTGAAGCTTTCTTT; CDR3: CASSPARGLTEAFF
J: TRBJ1-1; V: TRBV7-3; D: -; size: -; DNA: TGTGCCAGCAGCTTAGGCCGGTTGAACACTGAAGCTTTCTTT; CDR3: CASSLGRLNTEAFF
J: TRBJ2-7; V: TRBV6-5; D: -; size: -; DNA: TGTGCCAGCAGACAAAATGTAGGAGGGACCGAGCAGTACTTC; CDR3: CASRQNVGGTEQYF
J: TRBJ2-7; V: TRBV18; D: TRBD1; size: -; DNA: TGTGCCAGCTCACCGCTTCCAGGGACAGGCTCCTACGAGCAGTACTTC; CDR3: CASSPLPGTGSYEQYF
J: TRBJ1-3; V: TRBV2; D: -; size: -; DNA: TGTGCCAGCAGTGAGGGGCAGGGAAACTCTGGAAACACCATATATTTT; CDR3: CASSEGQGNSGNTIYF
J: TRBJ1-2; V: TRBV4-3; D: -; size: -; DNA: TGCGCCAGCAGCCAGACCGGCCTTGGTGGTCTGTATGGCTACACCTTC; CDR3: CASSQTGLGGLYGYTF
J: TRBJ1-2; V: TRBV7-2; D: TRBD1; size: -; DNA: TGTGCCAGCAGCACACCCCGACAGGGCATAGCTAACTATGGCTACACCTTC; CDR3: CASSTPRQGIANYGYTF
J: TRBJ1-6; V: TRBV19; D: -; size: -; DNA: TGTGCCAGTAGTCCACCCGGGCCCAATTCACCCCTCCACTTT; CDR3: CASSPPGPNSPLHF
J: TRBJ2-2; V: TRBV19; D: TRBD1; size: medium-sized; DNA: TGTGCCAGTAGTATGACAGGGACGAACACCGGGGAGCTGTTTTTT; CDR3: CASSMTGTNTGELFF
J: TRBJ2-7; V: TRBV5-1; D: -; size: -; DNA: TGCGCCAGCAGCCGACTAGCCGGGGGCGGGGGACCCTACGAGCAGTACTTC; CDR3: CASSRLAGGGGPYEQYF
J: TRBJ1-1; V: TRBV19; D: -; size: -; DNA: TGTGCCAGTAGACCGCTAAGGGAACAGGGGAACACTGAAGCTTTCTTT; CDR3: CASRPLREQGNTEAFF
J: TRBJ1-3; V: TRBV5-1; D: -; size: once; DNA: TGCGCCAGCAGTCCCTGGGAGCGGTCCGTAAGCTCTGGAAACACCATATATTTT; CDR3: CASSPWERSVSSGNTIYF
J: TRBJ2-5; V: TRBV29-1; D: TRBD2; size: -; DNA: TGCAGCGTTGAAGATTTGATTAGCGGGGGAATGGAGACCCAGTACTTC; CDR3: CSVEDLISGGMETQYF
J: TRBJ2-3; V: TRBV7-2; D: TRBD2; size: -; DNA: TGTGCCGGCGGGGGATTTGGAGATACGCAGTATTTT; CDR3: CAGGGFGDTQYF
J: TRBJ2-7; V: TRBV28; D: -; size: -; DNA: TGTGCCACCGAGGACACAAGCTCCTACGAGCAGTACTTC; CDR3: CATEDTSSYEQYF
J: TRBJ2-5; V: TRBV6-6; D: TRBD2; size: -; DNA: TGTGCCAGCAGTTTTTGGACTAGCGGGGGCGGGACCCAGTACTTC; CDR3: CASSFWTSGGGTQYF
J: TRBJ2-1; V: TRBV15; D: -; size: -; DNA: TGTGCCACCAGCAACAGGCCCCGCTCCTACAATGAGCAGTTCTTC; CDR3: CATSNRPRSYNEQFF
J: TRBJ2-7; V: TRBV6-6; D: TRBD1; size: -; DNA: TGTGCCAGCAGAATACAGGGGGCTTCGTACGAGCAGTACTTC; CDR3: CASRIQGASYEQYF